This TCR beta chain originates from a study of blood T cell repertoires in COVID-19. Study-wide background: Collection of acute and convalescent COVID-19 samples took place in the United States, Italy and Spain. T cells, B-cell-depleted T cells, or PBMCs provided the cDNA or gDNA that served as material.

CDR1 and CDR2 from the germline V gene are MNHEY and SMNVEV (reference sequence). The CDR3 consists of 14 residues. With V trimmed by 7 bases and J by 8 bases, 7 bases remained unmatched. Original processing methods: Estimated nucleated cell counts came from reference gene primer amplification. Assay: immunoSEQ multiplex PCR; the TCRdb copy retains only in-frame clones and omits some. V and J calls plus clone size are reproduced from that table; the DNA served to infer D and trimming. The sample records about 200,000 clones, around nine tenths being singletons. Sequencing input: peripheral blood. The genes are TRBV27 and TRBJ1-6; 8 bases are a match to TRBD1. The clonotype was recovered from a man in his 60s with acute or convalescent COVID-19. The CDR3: CASTFRGPDSPLHF. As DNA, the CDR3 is TGTGCCAGCACCTTCAGGGGGCCCGATTCACCCCTCCACTTT.